These 32 T cell receptor beta chains came from one sample sequenced in a study of blood T cell repertoires in COVID-19. Measured with immunoSEQ multiplex PCR; TCRdb has only the in-frame clones, and not every one. Of under 200,000 clones listed, 79% are singletons. The sequencing input was PBMCs or T cells enriched from blood (not recorded which). Every receptor here comes from a woman between 70 and 85 years old in a cohort exposed to, infected with or recovered from COVID-19 (not recorded which).

The V call is TRBV19, the J call TRBJ2-1; D perhaps matches TRBD1 (6 bases). V lost 3 bases and J 0 bases, leaving 15 bases between the germline ends. Germline CDR1 is LNHDA and CDR2 is SQIVND (reference sequence). The CDR3 covers 17 residues. The CDR3 protein is CASSIRTASNSYNEQFF. Here the CDR3 DNA reads TGTGCCAGTAGTATTCGGACAGCGAGTAACTCCTACAATGAGCAGTTCTTC.

This clone has only a few counts. The chain joins TRBV24-1 to TRBJ1-5; 7 nucleotides match TRBD1. V lost 8 bases, J lost 3 bases, and 9 bases stayed unmatched. From germline, CDR1 is KGHDR and CDR2 SFDVKD. This CDR3 has 15 amino acids. The CDR3 nucleotides are TGTGCCACCACAGGGGAACAGGGGCCCAATCAGCCCCAGCATTTT. Translation gives CATTGEQGPNQPQHF.

The chain carries TRBV5-1 and TRBJ1-6; 8 bases agree with TRBD1. V gave up 4 bases and J gave up 7 bases; unmatched junction bases: 4. The CDR3 covers 14 residues. Germline CDR1 reads SGHRS; CDR2 reads YFSETQ. CDR3 DNA: TGCGCCAGCAGCCCCCGGACAGGGAATTCACCCCTCCACTTT. Translating gives CASSPRTGNSPLHF.

The CDR3 bases are TGTGCCAGCAGCCAAGTTCAGGGCTATGGCTACACCTTC. It yields the protein CASSQVQGYGYTF. This rearrangement joins TRBV3-1 (or the pseudogene TRBV3-2) to TRBJ1-2, with a possible D match to TRBD1 (5 bases). This CDR3 spans 13 amino acids. Trimming pared 1 base from V and 4 bases from J, leaving 7 bases between. Germline assignment: CDR1 LGHDT and CDR2 YNNKEL (reference sequence).

This clone has a single count. The chain combines TRBV19 with TRBJ1-1; D is possibly TRBD1 (5 bases). V dropped 0 bases and J dropped 4 bases, with 9 bases sitting between them. Germline V gene data show CDR1 as LNHDA and CDR2 as SQIVND (reference sequence). This CDR3 is 14 amino acids long. The CDR3 loop reads CASSIDGGVTEAFF. CDR3 coding DNA: TGTGCCAGTAGTATAGATGGAGGGGTCACTGAAGCTTTCTTT.

The CDR3 loop is CASSQEREKRAYGYTF. The CDR3 DNA is TGCGCCAGCAGCCAAGAACGGGAGAAGCGCGCCTATGGCTACACCTTC. The chain links TRBV4-3 to TRBJ1-2; no firm D call. The germline V gene has CDR1 LGHNA and CDR2 YSLEER. This CDR3 region has 16 residues. Trimming left V 0 bases short and J 4 bases short, with 15 bases between.

A single count supports this clone. The chain combines TRBV12-3 or TRBV12-4 with TRBJ2-1, with D maybe TRBD1 (6 bases). V was clipped by 5 bases and J by 6 bases, with 11 bases between them. The CDR3 consists of 13 residues. This CDR3 is CASSQDSFNEQFF. CDR3 sequence (DNA): TGTGCCAGCAGTCAGGACAGCTTCAATGAGCAGTTCTTC.

V is TRBV5-1 and J is TRBJ1-4, with D perhaps TRBD1 (6 bases). This CDR3 has 14 amino acids. CDR1 SGHRS and CDR2 YFSETQ come from the germline V gene. Between the trimmed V and J ends, which lost 6 bases and 4 bases, there was a span of 13 bases. This chain's CDR3 is CASKLGQNNEKLFF. As DNA, the CDR3 is TGCGCCAGCAAATTAGGACAGAATAATGAAAAACTGTTTTTT.

This rearrangement joins TRBV10-3 to TRBJ1-2; D perhaps matches TRBD1 (5 bases). V was shortened by 6 bases and J by 2 bases, with 10 bases between the two germline ends. The germline V gene has CDR1 ENHRY and CDR2 SYGVKD. The CDR3 sequence is 13 residues long. The CDR3, as DNA: TGTGCCATCAGGACAGAACTCAACTATGGCTACACCTTC. Its translation: CAIRTELNYGYTF.

In this sample, this clone turned up a few times. The chain links TRBV7-9 to TRBJ1-6; 10 positions agree with TRBD1. V shed 5 bases and J 9 bases; nucleotides not matched to a gene: 7. The CDR3 extends over 15 amino acids. CDR1 is SEHNR, CDR2 FQNEAQ, per germline (reference sequence). The CDR3: CASSQGQGSSSPLHF. The CDR3 DNA is TGTGCCAGCAGCCAGGGACAGGGGTCTAGTTCACCCCTCCACTTT.

This chain's CDR3 is CASSLGQGNSYEQYF. The CDR3 nucleotides read TGTGCCAGCAGCCTCGGACAGGGGAACTCCTACGAGCAGTACTTC. The chain carries TRBV7-8 and TRBJ2-7; 9 bases line up with TRBD1. The germline V gene encodes CDR1 SGHVS and CDR2 FQNEAQ. This CDR3 spans 15 amino acids. The V gene end was trimmed by 5 bases and the J gene end by 0 bases; junction bases not matched to a gene: 5.

The chain joins TRBV7-2 to TRBJ1-1; D may be TRBD1 (6 bases). V was clipped by 3 bases and J by 4 bases, with 12 bases between them. CDR1 and CDR2 from the germline V gene are SGHTA and FQGNSA. The CDR3 consists of 14 residues. CDR3 nucleotides: TGTGCCAGCAGCTTCTACAGGGTCGGCACTGAAGCTTTCTTT. Amino acids: CASSFYRVGTEAFF. Filled out from reference TRBV7-2 and TRBJ1-1, the complete variable domain reads GAGVSQSPSNKVTEKGKDVELRCDPISGHTALYWYRQSLGQGLEFLIYFQGNSAPDKSGLPSDRFSAERTGGSVSTLTIQRTQQEDSAVYLCASSFYRVGTEAFFGQGTRLTVV.

This rearrangement joins TRBV10-2 to TRBJ2-1; 9 bases are a match to TRBD2. The CDR3 sequence is 17 residues long. Germline CDR1 is WSHSY and CDR2 is SAAADI. Unmatched junction bases numbered 17, after V lost 8 bases and J lost 6 bases. CDR3 sequence: CASVGTAASGNFNEQFF. In DNA form, the CDR3 reads TGCGCCAGCGTCGGGACTGCGGCTAGCGGGAATTTCAATGAGCAGTTCTTC.

The CDR3 sequence is CASSPRRSSYEQYF. As DNA, the CDR3 is TGTGCCAGCAGCCCTAGACGGTCCTCCTACGAGCAGTACTTC. This chain links TRBV4-2 with TRBJ2-7; D is unclear. V lost 4 bases, J lost 0 bases, and 10 bases lay in between. Germline CDR1 and CDR2: LGHNA and YNFKEQ. This CDR3 spans 14 amino acids.

The table lists this clone with a count of one. The chain uses TRBV7-3 and TRBJ2-2; 8 nucleotides line up with TRBD2. Germline CDR1 reads SGHTA; CDR2 reads FQGTGA. The CDR3 spans 13 residues. V lost 5 bases and J lost 7; bases outside the gene matches: 3. CDR3 bases: TGTGCCAGCAGCCCCGGGGGGGGCGGGGAGCTGTTTTTT. This translates into CASSPGGGGELFF.

V gene TRBV18 combines with J gene TRBJ2-1, with 10 positions matching TRBD2. This CDR3 comprises 17 residues. The junction had 4 bases not matched to a gene; V was cut back by 2 bases and J by 0 bases. From germline, CDR1 is KGHSH and CDR2 LQKENI. CDR3 nucleotide sequence: TGTGCCAGCTCACCAAACCTAGCGGGAGTCTCCTACAATGAGCAGTTCTTC. This sequence encodes CASSPNLAGVSYNEQFF.

This clone was detected a few times. The chain employs TRBV3-1 (or the pseudogene TRBV3-2) and TRBJ2-1, with TRBD1 identical over 7 bases. The CDR3 runs to 14 residues. CDR1 is LGHDT and CDR2 is YNNKEL in the germline V gene (reference sequence). Unmatched junction bases numbered 5, after V lost 4 bases and J lost 5 bases. This CDR3 is CASSLGGRNNEQFF. The CDR3 nucleotides read TGTGCCAGCAGCCTAGGGGGCAGAAACAATGAGCAGTTCTTC.

The chain has TRBV15 and TRBJ2-3; 11 nucleotides align to TRBD1. This CDR3 has 16 amino acids. CDR1 LNHNV and CDR2 YYDKDF come from the germline V gene (reference sequence). Unmatched junction bases numbered 2, after V lost 3 bases and J lost 0 bases. CDR3 amino acids: CATSRGQGGSTDTQYF. CDR3 nucleotides: TGTGCCACCAGCAGGGGACAGGGGGGTAGCACAGATACGCAGTATTTT.

V and J are TRBV5-1 and TRBJ2-3, with D maybe TRBD1 (6 bases). Germline values: CDR1 SGHRS, CDR2 YFSETQ. V was shortened by 4 bases and J by 3 bases, with 12 bases between the two germline ends. The length of the CDR3 is 14 residues. The CDR3 sequence is CASSGGHQTDTQYF. The CDR3, as DNA: TGCGCCAGCAGCGGGGGACACCAGACAGATACGCAGTATTTT.

The V and J genes are TRBV6-2 or TRBV6-3 and TRBJ1-5, with no clear D. V dropped 2 bases and J dropped 2 bases, with 10 bases sitting between them. CDR1 and CDR2 from the germline V gene are MNHEY and SVGEGT. CDR3 length: 15 residues. The CDR3 protein is CASSYIGVGNQPQHF. CDR3 in DNA: TGTGCCAGCAGTTACATCGGGGTCGGCAATCAGCCCCAGCATTTT.

The CDR3 nucleotides are TGTGCCAGCAGCTTAGGTCCAGGTCCCTACGAGCAGTACTTC. Its translation: CASSLGPGPYEQYF. The rearrangement links TRBV7-2 to TRBJ2-7; D call uncertain. The CDR3 covers 14 residues. The germline V gene encodes CDR1 SGHTA and CDR2 FQGNSA. V gave up 1 base and J gave up 2 bases, with 9 bases separating them.

The genes are TRBV12-3 or TRBV12-4 and TRBJ1-5; D gene unclear. The V end was cut by 3 bases, the J end by 6 bases, with 6 bases between. This CDR3 has 12 amino acids. The CDR3 reads CASSFLGQPQHF. CDR3 DNA sequence: TGTGCCAGCAGTTTTCTCGGTCAGCCCCAGCATTTT.

A note on this clone: One end of the junction varies from germline; a read error may be responsible. The chain is built from TRBV18 and TRBJ2-3; a weak D match, TRBD2 (5 bases). CDR1 and CDR2 (germline): KGHSH, LQKENI. The CDR3 loop spans 17 amino acids. The CDR3 loop is CASSPYSTGWGTDTQYF. Written as DNA, the CDR3 is TGTGCTAGCTCACCCTATTCTACGGGGTGGGGCACAGATACGCAGTATTTT.

This chain uses TRBV19 with TRBJ2-7, with 10 bases that match TRBD1. The V and J ends lost 6 bases and 2 bases, in that order; junction bases with no gene match: 7. Per the germline V gene, CDR1 is LNHDA and CDR2 is SQIVND (reference sequence). This CDR3 region has 15 residues. The CDR3 DNA reads as TGTGCCAGTAGGAGGGGACAGGGGCGTACCTACGAGCAGTACTTC. Amino acid sequence: CASRRGQGRTYEQYF.

There are a few counts of this clone. The J gene is TRBJ2-3, the V gene TRBV24-1; D uncertain. The CDR3 runs 13 residues. Trimming removed 5 bases at V and 2 bases at J, with 7 bases between. CDR1 is KGHDR and CDR2 is SFDVKD in the germline V gene. CDR3 DNA sequence: TGTGCCACCAGTGGAGCGAACACAGATACGCAGTATTTT. Translation gives CATSGANTDTQYF.

The rearrangement uses TRBV4-1 and TRBJ2-3; TRBD2 aligns across 11 bases. There are 16 residues in the CDR3. Trimming cost V 2 bases and J 4 bases; bases outside gene matches: 5. The germline V gene has CDR1 MGHRA and CDR2 YSYEKL. The CDR3 spells CASSQLTSGSADTQYF. CDR3 in DNA: TGCGCCAGCAGCCAACTAACTAGCGGGAGCGCAGATACGCAGTATTTT.

In its sample, this clone was seen once. V and J are TRBV7-3 and TRBJ1-6; D possibly corresponds to TRBD1 (5 bases). V lost 2 bases to trimming and J lost 7 bases, with 9 bases between them. Germline V gene lookup returns CDR1 SGHTA and CDR2 FQGTGA. The CDR3 extends over 14 amino acids. CDR3 coding DNA: TGTGCCAGCAGCTTAGACGGGGGGAATTCACCCCTCCACTTT. The encoded protein is CASSLDGGNSPLHF.

The chain uses TRBV6-5 and TRBJ2-7, with TRBD2 matching 9 bases. Germline V lookup: CDR1 MNHEY, CDR2 SVGAGI. The CDR3 has 15 amino acids. V was pared by 5 bases and J by 7 bases, with 12 bases of the junction left unmatched. In DNA, the CDR3 is TGTGCCAGCAGTCCCGACGCGGGAGGGCCGCTTGAGCAGTACTTC. Its protein product is CASSPDAGGPLEQYF.

The chain uses TRBV5-5 and TRBJ2-5; a weak D match, TRBD2 (6 bases). This CDR3 region has 13 residues. Germline V gene lookup returns CDR1 SGHKS and CDR2 YYEKEE (reference sequence). V was clipped by 2 bases and J by 5 bases, with 10 bases between them. CDR3 in DNA: TGTGCCAGCAGCTTCTCGGCGGGGGAGACCCAGTACTTC. Translating gives CASSFSAGETQYF. The full variable domain, in which reference TRBV5-5 and TRBJ2-5 provide the parts outside the CDR3, is DAGVTQSPTHLIKTRGQQVTLRCSPISGHKSVSWYQQVLGQGPQFIFQYYEKEERGRGNFPDRFSARQFPNYSSELNVNALLLGDSALYLCASSFSAGETQYFGPGTRLLVL.

Remarks on this clone: Other DNA sequences in this sample translate to the same CDR3. The rearrangement uses TRBV28 and TRBJ1-1; D not certain. V shed 5 bases and J shed 7 bases, with 14 bases lying between them. CDR3 length equals 13 residues. Germline CDR1 is MDHEN and CDR2 is SYDVKM. The CDR3 region has the DNA TGTGCCAGCAGTCCTCCGGACCGGGATGAAGCTTTCTTT. It codes for CASSPPDRDEAFF.

The chain recombines TRBV7-9 with TRBJ1-3; a possible D gene is TRBD1 (6 bases). The CDR3 spans 16 residues. Deletions cut 4 bases from V and 0 bases from J, with 13 bases between. CDR1 is SEHNR and CDR2 is FQNEAQ in the germline V gene (reference sequence). The chain's CDR3 is CASSSEGGNSGNTIYF. The DNA for the CDR3 is TGTGCCAGCAGCTCCGAGGGGGGGAACTCTGGAAACACCATATATTTT.

CDR3 DNA: TGTGCCAGCAGCGTAGACGTCGGTGAAAAACTGTTTTTT. It is translated as CASSVDVGEKLFF. The genes are TRBV9 and TRBJ1-4, with D unclear. The CDR3 contains 13 residues. In germline, CDR1 is SGDLS, CDR2 YYNGEE. Trimming shortened V by 0 bases and J by 7 bases, and 7 bases separated the two germline ends.